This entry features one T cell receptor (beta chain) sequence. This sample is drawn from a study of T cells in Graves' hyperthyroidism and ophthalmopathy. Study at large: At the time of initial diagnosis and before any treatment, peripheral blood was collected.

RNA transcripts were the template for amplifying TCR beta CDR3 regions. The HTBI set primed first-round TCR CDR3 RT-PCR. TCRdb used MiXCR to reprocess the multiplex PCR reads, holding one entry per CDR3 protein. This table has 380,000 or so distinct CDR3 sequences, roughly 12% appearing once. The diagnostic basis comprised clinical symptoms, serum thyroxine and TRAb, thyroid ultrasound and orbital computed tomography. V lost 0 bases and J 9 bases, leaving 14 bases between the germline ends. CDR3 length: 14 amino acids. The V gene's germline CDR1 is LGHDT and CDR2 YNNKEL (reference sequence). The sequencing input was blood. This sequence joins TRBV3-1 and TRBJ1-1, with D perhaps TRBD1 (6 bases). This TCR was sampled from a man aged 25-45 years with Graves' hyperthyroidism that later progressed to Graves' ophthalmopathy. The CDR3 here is CASSQEVGARKAFF. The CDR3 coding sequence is TGTGCCAGCAGCCAAGAAGTGGGGGCCCGAAAAGCTTTCTTT.